These 4 T cell receptor beta chains originate from one sample sequenced in a study of T cell repertoires in aging, cancer and after chemotherapy. Rearranged V-D-J TRB sequences were amplified with a mixed TRB-A/B primer pool. TCRdb fed the multiplex PCR reads into MiXCR, producing one record per CDR3 protein. This sample has about 4,300 distinct CDR3 sequences, with about 29% found just once. TCR beta rearrangements were amplified from peripheral blood genomic DNA. Input material: blood. The receptors come from a human donor in good health.

This clonotype is categorized as medium-sized (0.01 to 0.1%). The gene calls are TRBV11-1 and TRBJ2-1; 10 bases match TRBD2. The CDR3 sequence is 16 residues long. Germline V CDR1 and CDR2: SGHAT, FQDESV (reference sequence). With V trimmed by 2 bases and J by 8 bases, 9 bases remained unmatched. DNA of the CDR3: TGTGCCAGCAGCTTACTAGCGGGAGAGAGTATCGATGAGCAGTTCTTC. Translating it yields CASSLLAGESIDEQFF.

This clonotype is judged medium-sized. The chain joins TRBV6-5 to TRBJ2-2; D call uncertain. V lost 6 bases to trimming and J lost 4 bases, with 12 bases between them. This CDR3 spans 14 amino acids. Germline CDR1 is MNHEY and CDR2 is SVGAGI. The DNA for the CDR3 is TGTGCCAGCAGACCTCTGAGTGCCACCGGGGAGCTGTTTTTT. This codes for CASRPLSATGELFF.

This clonotype was seen only a few times. The chain joins TRBV6-2 or TRBV6-3 to TRBJ1-2, with 7 nucleotides matching TRBD1. Per germline, CDR1 MNHEY and CDR2 SVGEGT. Losses at the gene ends were 2 bases for V and 2 bases for J; bases not matched to a gene: 5. The CDR3 is 15 amino acids. CDR3 in amino acids: CASSYPPGQNYGYTF. CDR3 DNA: TGTGCCAGCAGTTACCCGCCGGGACAGAACTATGGCTACACCTTC.

The gene calls are TRBV7-9 and TRBJ2-3, with 7 bases aligning to TRBD2. Germline V gene data show CDR1 as SEHNR and CDR2 as FQNEAQ (reference sequence). This CDR3 spans 14 amino acids. J gave up 14 bases and V 5 bases, and 16 bases lay outside the gene matches. CDR3 protein: CASSLKEQPGLRYF. The CDR3 DNA is TGTGCCAGCAGCCTTAAGGAACAACCGGGACTAAGGTATTTT.